A selection of T cell receptor beta chains follows, all from one sample in a study of shared clonotypes between healthy human individuals. Method: immunoSEQ multiplex PCR; TCRdb's copy keeps in-frame clones and lacks some. The sample contains approximately 2.5 million clones, around 94% of which appear only once. Sequencing was carried out using naive CD4+ T cells sorted from blood. Source of these receptors: a man aged 18 to 30 in good health. CDR3s include the opening cysteine and the closing phenylalanine or tryptophan. Fields, in order: CDR3 protein, CDR3 DNA, CDR3 length, D gene, clone size, V gene, J gene. A D gene is named only where the DNA matches it firmly. Size is omitted from some rows. Given values are once, few, many or a class for expanded clones.

CDR3 protein: CASSLAKVQGAADTQYF
CDR3 DNA: TGCGCCAGCAGCTTGGCTAAGGTACAGGGGGCCGCAGATACGCAGTATTTT
CDR3 length: 17
D gene: TRBD1
clone size: -
V gene: TRBV5-1
J gene: TRBJ2-3

CDR3 protein: CASSSSGSLAENIQYF
CDR3 DNA: TGTGCCAGCAGCTCATCCGGCTCACTGGCCGAAAACATTCAGTACTTC
CDR3 length: 16
D gene: -
clone size: -
V gene: TRBV5-5
J gene: TRBJ2-4

CDR3 protein: CASSRDGNNYGYTF
CDR3 DNA: TGTGCCAGCTCCCGGGATGGCAACAACTATGGCTACACCTTC
CDR3 length: 14
D gene: -
clone size: -
V gene: TRBV18
J gene: TRBJ1-2

CDR3 protein: CASRELGQGSYEQYF
CDR3 DNA: TGTGCCAGCAGGGAGCTGGGACAGGGGAGCTACGAGCAGTACTTC
CDR3 length: 15
D gene: TRBD1
clone size: few
V gene: TRBV27
J gene: TRBJ2-7

CDR3 protein: CASTAGGTSWATQYF
CDR3 DNA: TGCGCCAGTACAGCGGGAGGGACCTCCTGGGCGACCCAGTACTTC
CDR3 length: 15
D gene: TRBD2
clone size: -
V gene: TRBV5-1
J gene: TRBJ2-5

CDR3 protein: CASSLEGTGWQPQHF
CDR3 DNA: TGCGCCAGCAGCTTGGAAGGGACAGGGTGGCAGCCCCAGCATTTT
CDR3 length: 15
D gene: TRBD1
clone size: -
V gene: TRBV5-1
J gene: TRBJ1-5

CDR3 protein: CASKTLSNQPQHF
CDR3 DNA: TGTGCCAGTAAGACGTTAAGCAATCAGCCCCAGCATTTT
CDR3 length: 13
D gene: -
clone size: -
V gene: TRBV19
J gene: TRBJ1-5

CDR3 protein: CASSAGVGSYEQYF
CDR3 DNA: TGTGCCAGCAGTGCAGGGGTTGGATCCTACGAGCAGTACTTC
CDR3 length: 14
D gene: -
clone size: -
V gene: TRBV2
J gene: TRBJ2-7

CDR3 protein: CASSPRGENEQYF
CDR3 DNA: TGTGCCAGCTCACCCCGGGGAGAGAACGAGCAGTACTTC
CDR3 length: 13
D gene: -
clone size: -
V gene: TRBV18
J gene: TRBJ2-7

CDR3 protein: CASNNRGYSTDTQYF
CDR3 DNA: TGCGCCAGCAATAACAGGGGTTATAGCACAGATACGCAGTATTTT
CDR3 length: 15
D gene: TRBD1
clone size: -
V gene: TRBV5-1
J gene: TRBJ2-3

CDR3 protein: CASSLDTSGSYEQYF
CDR3 DNA: TGCGCCAGCAGCTTGGATACTAGCGGGAGTTACGAGCAGTACTTC
CDR3 length: 15
D gene: TRBD2
clone size: -
V gene: TRBV5-1
J gene: TRBJ2-7

CDR3 protein: CASTPGLLVYEQYF
CDR3 DNA: TGTGCCAGCACTCCGGGACTCCTTGTCTACGAGCAGTACTTC
CDR3 length: 14
D gene: -
clone size: -
V gene: TRBV6-1
J gene: TRBJ2-7

CDR3 protein: CASSAATSGGAHEQYF
CDR3 DNA: TGTGCCAGCAGCGCAGCGACTAGCGGGGGTGCCCACGAGCAGTACTTC
CDR3 length: 16
D gene: TRBD2
clone size: -
V gene: TRBV9
J gene: TRBJ2-7

CDR3 protein: CASSLGQWGEKLFF
CDR3 DNA: TGTGCCAGCAGCTTGGGACAGTGGGGGGAAAAACTGTTTTTT
CDR3 length: 14
D gene: TRBD1
clone size: once
V gene: TRBV7-2
J gene: TRBJ1-4

CDR3 protein: CASSFQSGTGLYEQYF
CDR3 DNA: TGTGCCAGCAGCTTCCAGTCCGGGACAGGGCTCTACGAGCAGTACTTC
CDR3 length: 16
D gene: TRBD1
clone size: -
V gene: TRBV5-4
J gene: TRBJ2-7

CDR3 protein: CASSKRTGGDSPLHF
CDR3 DNA: TGTGCCAGCAGCAAACGCACAGGAGGAGATTCACCCCTCCACTTT
CDR3 length: 15
D gene: -
clone size: -
V gene: TRBV7-9
J gene: TRBJ1-6

CDR3 protein: CASSLEGGGSYNSPLHF
CDR3 DNA: TGTGCCAGCAGTTTGGAGGGTGGGGGCTCCTATAATTCACCCCTCCACTTT
CDR3 length: 17
D gene: -
clone size: -
V gene: TRBV27
J gene: TRBJ1-6

CDR3 protein: CASSTLPTGPMGSPLHF
CDR3 DNA: TGTGCCAGCTCAACCCTCCCGACAGGGCCCATGGGTTCACCCCTCCACTTT
CDR3 length: 17
D gene: TRBD1
clone size: few
V gene: TRBV18
J gene: TRBJ1-6

CDR3 protein: CASSQERGHETQYF
CDR3 DNA: TGTGCCAGCAGCCAAGAAAGGGGGCACGAGACCCAGTACTTC
CDR3 length: 14
D gene: TRBD1
clone size: -
V gene: TRBV14
J gene: TRBJ2-5

CDR3 protein: CDKMNREWKNTGELFF
CDR3 DNA: TGTGACAAGATGAACAGGGAGTGGAAAAACACCGGGGAGCTGTTTTTT
CDR3 length: 16
D gene: -
clone size: -
V gene: TRBV5-3
J gene: TRBJ2-2

CDR3 protein: CASSRTGVRETQYF
CDR3 DNA: TGTGCCAGCAGCAGGACGGGAGTTCGGGAGACCCAGTACTTC
CDR3 length: 14
D gene: -
clone size: -
V gene: TRBV5-5
J gene: TRBJ2-5

CDR3 protein: CASIKDNPRELFF
CDR3 DNA: TGTGCCAGCATTAAGGATAACCCCCGGGAGCTGTTTTTT
CDR3 length: 13
D gene: -
clone size: -
V gene: TRBV6-6
J gene: TRBJ2-2

CDR3 protein: CASSLAGLAVNTGELFF
CDR3 DNA: TGTGCCAGCAGCTTAGCTGGGCTAGCGGTAAACACCGGGGAGCTGTTTTTT
CDR3 length: 17
D gene: TRBD2
clone size: -
V gene: TRBV7-2
J gene: TRBJ2-2